The next 14 T cell receptor beta chains were all read from a single sample in a study of cytomegalovirus exposure and HLA in healthy donors. Researchers ran the PCR with 60 Vbeta and 13 Jbeta primers. Produced via immunoSEQ multiplex PCR; TCRdb's table is partial and in-frame only. The profile shows tens of thousands of clones, under 80% of them singletons. Source material: PBMCs. The receptors stem from a man aged 55 to 70 in good health and CMV-seronegative.

This clone was picked up a small number of times. J is TRBJ1-1 and V is TRBV6-6; D remains ambiguous. Trimming stripped 5 bases from V and 2 bases from J, with 15 bases between. This CDR3 contains 15 residues. Per the germline V gene, CDR1 is MNHNY and CDR2 is SVGAGI (reference sequence). As DNA, the CDR3 is TGTGCCAGCAGTGCTCCGTCGGGAGACAACACTGAAGCTTTCTTT. It specifies CASSAPSGDNTEAFF.

The rearrangement uses TRBV7-9 and TRBJ2-5; tentatively, D is TRBD1 (6 bases). TRBJ2-7 explains the end of the DNA better; the J call may be wrong. Germline assignment: CDR1 SEHNR and CDR2 FQNEAQ (reference sequence). The CDR3 totals 15 residues. The CDR3 protein is CASSFRDKSSYEQYF. CDR3 coding DNA: TGTGCCAGCAGCTTCCGGGACAAGAGCTCCTACGAGCAGTACTTC.

V and J are TRBV6-6 and TRBJ1-1; 8 nucleotides line up with TRBD1. This CDR3 spans 15 amino acids. V shed 5 bases and J 0 bases; nucleotides not matched to a gene: 5. Germline CDR1 and CDR2: MNHNY and SVGAGI (reference sequence). The CDR3 spells CASSGGQALNTEAFF. CDR3 coding DNA: TGTGCCAGCAGTGGGGGACAGGCTTTGAACACTGAAGCTTTCTTT.

This clone has a handful of counts. The V call is TRBV6-5, the J call TRBJ1-2, with TRBD1 as a possible D gene (5 bases). There are 14 residues in the CDR3. The germline V gene encodes CDR1 MNHEY and CDR2 SVGAGI. V shed 2 bases and J shed 11 bases, with 18 bases lying between them. As DNA, the CDR3 is TGTGCCAGCAGTTACGGGGGGAAGGGAAGGAGTTACACCTTC. Protein: CASSYGGKGRSYTF.

This chain connects TRBV9 to TRBJ2-3, with TRBD2 matching 8 bases. The germline V gene has CDR1 SGDLS and CDR2 YYNGEE. V gave up 4 bases and J gave up 5 bases; unmatched junction bases: 9. The CDR3 totals 15 residues. CDR3 DNA: TGTGCCAGCAGCCAATTTAGCGGGGCAGGAGATACGCAGTATTTT. It encodes CASSQFSGAGDTQYF.

The CDR3 region has the DNA TGCGCCAGCAGCCGGGCCGGGACTAGCGGCTCCTACAATGAGCAGTTCTTC. Translated, it gives CASSRAGTSGSYNEQFF. The chain links TRBV4-1 to TRBJ2-1, with 11 bases identical to TRBD2. The CDR3 runs to 17 residues. Losses at the gene ends were 4 bases for V and 0 bases for J; bases not matched to a gene: 5. CDR1 MGHRA and CDR2 YSYEKL come from the germline V gene.

This clone was detected only a few times. CDR3 DNA sequence: TGCGCCAGCAGCTTCCGACAGGGGCAAGGTGGGGCCAACGTCCTGACTTTC. It codes for CASSFRQGQGGANVLTF. The V gene is TRBV5-1, the J gene TRBJ2-6; 8 nucleotides align to TRBD1. The CDR3 length is 17 residues. Germline values: CDR1 SGHRS, CDR2 YFSETQ. The V segment lost 2 bases and the J segment 3 bases; nucleotides outside the gene matches: 7.

CDR3 DNA sequence: TGTGCCAGCAGCACAATTGGGGGACTAGGGCTTACAGATTACGAGCAGTACTTC. As protein: CASSTIGGLGLTDYEQYF. V is TRBV7-2 and J is TRBJ2-7, with TRBD2 identical over 8 bases. The germline CDR1 and CDR2 sequences are SGHTA and FQGNSA. The CDR3 contains 18 residues. V trimming: 5 bases; J trimming: 4 bases; junction bases outside the gene matches: 19. The full variable domain, its missing parts supplied by reference TRBV7-2 and TRBJ2-7, is GAGVSQSPSNKVTEKGKDVELRCDPISGHTALYWYRQSLGQGLEFLIYFQGNSAPDKSGLPSDRFSAERTGGSVSTLTIQRTQQEDSAVYLCASSTIGGLGLTDYEQYFGPGTRLTVT.

The rearrangement joins TRBV23-1 to TRBJ2-3, with 9 positions matching TRBD1. TRBV23-1 is marked as an open reading frame, function uncertain. This CDR3 has 17 residues. Trimming cost V 0 bases and J 0 bases; bases outside gene matches: 4. The CDR3 bases are TGCGCCAGCAGTCAATCAAGAGACAGGGGGAGCACAGATACGCAGTATTTT. Translated, it gives CASSQSRDRGSTDTQYF.

Comments on this clone: The sample contains more than one DNA sequence encoding this CDR3. The V and J genes are TRBV9 and TRBJ2-3, with 7 bases aligning to TRBD2. The V gene end was trimmed by 0 bases and the J gene end by 3 bases; junction bases not matched to a gene: 7. CDR3 length: 16 amino acids. Germline lookup yields CDR1 SGDLS and CDR2 YYNGEE. CDR3: CASSVVGLAATDTQYF. DNA for the CDR3: TGTGCCAGCAGCGTAGTAGGGCTAGCGGCGACAGATACGCAGTATTTT.

This chain connects TRBV7-3 to TRBJ1-2; 9 bases map to TRBD1. V lost 5 bases and J lost 8; bases outside the gene matches: 9. The CDR3 is made up of 14 amino acids. Germline values: CDR1 SGHTA, CDR2 FQGTGA. DNA of the CDR3: TGTGCCAGCAGCATAGGGACAGGGAACGGGGGCTACACCTTC. It codes for CASSIGTGNGGYTF.

This chain connects TRBV2 to TRBJ1-2; no clear D gene. Trimming cost V 2 bases and J 4 bases, with 8 bases left between them. CDR3 size: 13 residues. The V gene's germline CDR1 is SNHLY and CDR2 FYNNEI. The CDR3 DNA reads as TGTGCCAGCAGTGAACAGAGACTCTATGGCTACACCTTC. This gives the protein CASSEQRLYGYTF.

This clone came up a few times. The J gene is TRBJ1-6, the V gene TRBV6-1, with no clear D. V was cut by 10 bases and J by 0 bases, with 13 bases left in between. CDR1 MNHNS and CDR2 SASEGT come from the germline V gene. The CDR3 covers 15 residues. In nucleotides, the CDR3 is TGTGCCACCAGGCAGGAAACCTCCTATAATTCACCCCTCCACTTT. It specifies CATRQETSYNSPLHF.

The chain is built from TRBV7-6 and TRBJ2-1; 7 bases are shared with TRBD1. The CDR3 has 12 amino acids. V shed 5 bases and J 11 bases; nucleotides not matched to a gene: 6. Germline lookup yields CDR1 SGHVS and CDR2 FNYEAQ. The CDR3 sequence: CASSGDRVKQFF. For the CDR3, the DNA is TGTGCCAGCAGCGGAGACAGGGTGAAGCAGTTCTTC.